This T cell receptor beta chain was sequenced for a study of cytomegalovirus exposure and HLA in healthy donors. Note on this clone: Its matching antigen is unknown.

Germline assignment: CDR1 SGHTA and CDR2 FQGNSA. This CDR3 region has 15 residues. V lost 5 bases, J lost 8 bases, and 18 bases lay in between. The PCR used 60 Vbeta and 13 Jbeta primers. The table came from immunoSEQ multiplex PCR; TCRdb's copy has only in-frame clones and leaves some out. The sample shows approximately 180,000 clones, around 75% of them seen only once. Whole-study results and caveats: TCR beta chains associated with HLA were, in a later analysis, more clonally expanded than equally common others. Relative to the approximately 630-donor mean, N-insertions were reportedly fewer in an Asian-associated ancestry cluster in a later analysis.

The sequenced material came from PBMCs. The chain has TRBV7-2 and TRBJ1-4; D unresolved. This receptor was taken from a woman between 50 and 59 years old in good health and CMV-seronegative. DNA for the CDR3: TGTGCCAGCAGCCGAACGGGGTCCCTTGGGGAAAAACTGTTTTTT. The encoded protein is CASSRTGSLGEKLFF.